This T cell receptor (beta chain) was observed in a study of cytotoxic CD8 clonotypes in ibrutinib-treated CLL. Study results and limitations: Sampling of sustained-remission and progressing patients occurred at differing times.

This clone has only a few counts. Its antigen is not known. This CDR3 comprises 15 residues. The V gene lost 5 bases and the J gene lost 2 bases, with 12 bases spanning the gap. Per the germline V gene, CDR1 is KGHSH and CDR2 is LQKENI. Data came from immunoSEQ multiplex PCR; TCRdb stores just in-frame clones and leaves some out. Here the sample spans some 200,000 clones, around three quarters being singletons. The sample in question was PBMCs, obtained after 24 months of ibrutinib treatment. This TCR came from a human donor with chronic lymphocytic leukemia. V is TRBV18 and J is TRBJ2-2, with D possibly matching TRBD2 (6 bases). In DNA form, the CDR3 reads TGTGCCAGCTCAGTCGGGACTCTTAACACCGGGGAGCTGTTTTTT. Translation gives CASSVGTLNTGELFF.